Listed below are T cell receptor beta chains from one sample, sequenced in a study of OX40 agonist ivuxolimab in advanced cancers. Sequencing used immunoSEQ multiplex PCR; TCRdb keeps in-frame clones, though not all of them. The sample contains about 30,000 clones, around 90% of which appear only once. The input for sequencing was CD4+ or CD8+ T cells sorted from blood, taken in a trial of the OX40 agonist ivuxolimab. Receptors were obtained from an adult with an advanced solid tumor such as melanoma, head and neck, liver or kidney cancer. Both conserved end residues are part of each CDR3. Fields, in order: J gene, clone size, V gene, CDR3 protein. The listing skips clone size in some rows; elsewhere it reads once, few, many or a size class.

>TRBJ2-1|-|TRBV29-1
CSVVFWRGGPNEQFF
>TRBJ2-5|-|TRBV28
CASSLFGFWYF
>TRBJ1-5|-|TRBV10-3
CAISESYQPQHF
>TRBJ2-7|-|TRBV5-4
CASSHGVEQYF
>TRBJ1-1|-|TRBV5-1
CASSLRMNTEAFF
>TRBJ1-2|-|TRBV19
CASTPDSYGYTF
>TRBJ2-1|-|TRBV4-2
CASSQVGSGGLPFYNEQFF
>TRBJ2-7|-|TRBV5-5
CASSPALGGLEQYF
>TRBJ1-5|-|TRBV19
CASRDRDRGNQPQHF
>TRBJ1-1|-|TRBV29-1
CSVWDTENTEAFF
>TRBJ2-7|-|TRBV4-3
CASSQENWEGNEQYF
>TRBJ1-4|few|TRBV7-9
CASSSNRETNEKLFF
>TRBJ1-2|-|TRBV7-9
CASSLDMNYGYTF
>TRBJ1-6|-|TRBV6-5
CASTISTYNSPLHF
>TRBJ2-1|-|TRBV5-1
CASSLSETSEWGNEQFF
>TRBJ2-7|-|TRBV7-9
CASSTPLAGSAPYEQYF
>TRBJ1-1|-|TRBV29-1
CSVKGGGGEAFF
>TRBJ2-3|-|TRBV28
CASSNGQGVTDTQYF